The source of this T cell receptor beta chain is a study of blood T cell repertoires in COVID-19. The assay was immunoSEQ multiplex PCR, and TCRdb's table has in-frame clones only and misses some. The sample yields 110,000 to 150,000 clones, around 85% seen once. Germline V CDR1 and CDR2: MNHEY, SVGAGI. The CDR3 totals 13 residues. V shed 5 bases and J 8 bases; nucleotides not matched to a gene: 5. The receptor's source is a woman aged 40 to 55 who had recovered from COVID-19. Input material: PBMCs or T cells enriched from blood (not recorded which). This rearrangement joins TRBV6-5 to TRBJ1-2; 10 nucleotides align to TRBD1. In DNA, the CDR3 is TGTGCCAGCAGTCCCGACAGGGGGCTCGGCTACACCTTC. Its translation: CASSPDRGLGYTF.